This T cell receptor beta chain is from a study of regulatory T cells in long-lasting Graves disease. This CDR3 is built from 17 residues. Between the trimmed V and J ends, which lost 0 bases and 0 bases, there was a span of 12 bases. Germline CDR1 LGHNA, CDR2 YNFKEQ. Overall study results and limits: With a small sample size, accuracy may have been reduced. Fewer public clonotypes were shared by new patients (around 990) than by persistent patients (around 2,900). Patients with persistent disease showed a bias toward TRBV28, TRBJ1-2 and TRBJ2-5.

Arm-PCR of CDR3 regions with iRepertoire HTBI primers generated TCR beta libraries. TCRdb itself ran the multiplex PCR reads through MiXCR, one entry per CDR3 protein. Of hundreds of thousands of distinct CDR3 sequences in the sample, about 16% are singletons; the top ten hold about 12%. In the case of this clonotype: The antigen is undetermined.

The time point is: newly diagnosed GD, antithyroid drugs for less than 3 months. From RNA extracted from PBMCs, the TCR library was made. Xi'an, China, was home to the endocrinology department that provided patients. This sample was shared with a second study, whose subject was T cells in Graves' hyperthyroidism and ophthalmopathy.

The TCR originated in a man between 18 and 29 years old with Graves disease. The input for sequencing was peripheral blood mononuclear cells (PBMCs), taken at new diagnosis, from a patient treated with antithyroid drugs. V gene TRBV4-2 combines with J gene TRBJ2-4; a possible D gene is TRBD2 (5 bases). DNA for the CDR3: TGTGCCAGCAGCCAAGATCAGCGGAGCCTAGCCAAAAACATTCAGTACTTC. Its translation is CASSQDQRSLAKNIQYF.